These 8 T cell receptor beta chains share one sample of origin, sequenced in a study of T cell responses to AZD1222 COVID-19 vaccine. Produced via immunoSEQ multiplex PCR; TCRdb's table is partial and in-frame only. The sample gives some 170,000 clones, around 90% of which show up once; around 2.6% is in the top ten. The starting material was peripheral blood, obtained on day 0 of AZD1222 vaccination. Every receptor here comes from an adult in good health.

The rearrangement joins TRBV6-5 to TRBJ2-1, with 7 bases that match TRBD2. The V gene's germline CDR1 is MNHEY and CDR2 SVGAGI. V shed 6 bases and J 7 bases; nucleotides not matched to a gene: 3. The CDR3 loop spans 12 amino acids. As DNA, the CDR3 is TGTGCCAGCAGACTAGCGCTTAATGAGCAGTTCTTC. Its translation: CASRLALNEQFF.

This sequence joins TRBV6-5 and TRBJ2-3; D call uncertain. The CDR3 spans 12 residues. Germline CDR1 and CDR2: MNHEY and SVGAGI. Trimming removed 6 bases from V and 9 bases from J, with 13 bases in between. The CDR3 sequence is CASSQPHDTQYF. The CDR3 DNA reads as TGTGCCAGCAGCCAACCCCATGACACGCAGTATTTT.

V gene TRBV24-1 combines with J gene TRBJ2-3, with D possibly being TRBD1 (6 bases). The germline V and J ends were trimmed by 1 base and 4 bases, with 8 bases remaining between them. Germline V gene data show CDR1 as KGHDR and CDR2 as SFDVKD. The CDR3 sequence is 14 residues long. The CDR3 is CATSDFGGADTQYF. The DNA for the CDR3 is TGTGCCACCAGTGATTTTGGGGGCGCAGATACGCAGTATTTT.

This chain uses TRBV7-9 with TRBJ1-4, with D possibly TRBD1 on 5 matching bases. Trimming shortened V by 1 base and J by 5 bases, and 14 bases separated the two germline ends. The CDR3 is made up of 16 amino acids. Germline CDR1 and CDR2: SEHNR and FQNEAQ (reference sequence). The CDR3 spells CASSLVRGNGNEKLFF. The CDR3 coding sequence is TGTGCCAGCAGCTTAGTCCGGGGCAATGGGAATGAAAAACTGTTTTTT.

The genes are TRBV24-1 and TRBJ2-5; weak D call: TRBD1 (5 bases). Trimming removed 4 bases from V and 5 bases from J, with 16 bases in between. This CDR3 is 15 amino acids long. Germline-derived CDR1 and CDR2 are KGHDR and SFDVKD. CDR3 region: CATSDTQGSWETQYF. CDR3 coding DNA: TGTGCCACCAGTGACACCCAGGGCTCCTGGGAGACCCAGTACTTC.

This clone appeared a single time. CDR3 loop: CASSSGRGGTGELFF. CDR3 bases: TGTGCCAGCAGTTCTGGGAGGGGCGGAACCGGGGAGCTGTTTTTT. The V call is TRBV25-1, the J call TRBJ2-2, with 7 bases identical to TRBD2. The trim removed 5 bases at V and 5 bases at J, leaving 8 bases unmatched. CDR3 size: 15 residues. Germline V gives CDR1 MGHDK, CDR2 SYGVNS.

The J gene is TRBJ1-2, the V gene TRBV5-1; D is possibly TRBD1 (5 bases). Deletions cut 7 bases from V and 8 bases from J, with 15 bases between. The germline V gene encodes CDR1 SGHRS and CDR2 YFSETQ. The CDR3 is made up of 12 amino acids. The CDR3 coding sequence is TGCGCCAGCGCCCCAGGGACCCTCGGCTACACCTTC. Protein product: CASAPGTLGYTF.

The chain links TRBV28 to TRBJ2-1, with D possibly called TRBD1 or TRBD2 (5 bases each). Germline-derived CDR1 and CDR2 are MDHEN and SYDVKM. The CDR3 contains 16 residues. Trimming removed 7 bases at V and 3 bases at J, with 19 bases between. The CDR3 spells CASIVNPGRGYNEQFF. The CDR3 DNA reads TGTGCCAGCATCGTTAATCCGGGAAGGGGCTACAATGAGCAGTTCTTC.